Listed here are 26 T cell receptor beta chains from one sample, sequenced in a study of T cell responses to AZD1222 COVID-19 vaccine. TCRdb keeps only in-frame clones here, not all; method: immunoSEQ multiplex PCR. Found here are around 150,000 clones, approximately 90% of them singletons; the top ten hold about 3.2%. Specimen: peripheral blood, collected on day 0 of MenACWY control vaccination. Receptor source: an adult in good health.

This chain connects TRBV5-1 to TRBJ1-2; 7 bases are shared with TRBD1. V gave up 3 bases and J gave up 4 bases; unmatched junction bases: 12. The germline CDR1 and CDR2 sequences are SGHRS and YFSETQ. The length of the CDR3 is 16 residues. The CDR3 nucleotides read TGCGCCAGCAGCTCCCGGGACAGCGCCGTTGGCTATGGCTACACCTTC. As protein: CASSSRDSAVGYGYTF.

The chain employs TRBV5-6 and TRBJ1-4; D not resolved. This CDR3 contains 15 residues. V was clipped by 7 bases and J by 5 bases, with 18 bases between them. Germline V gene lookup returns CDR1 SGHDT and CDR2 YYEEEE. CDR3 loop: CASSSRFLFNEKLFF. In DNA, the CDR3 is TGTGCCAGCTCCTCCCGATTCTTGTTCAATGAAAAACTGTTTTTT.

The chain uses TRBV13 and TRBJ2-7; TRBD1 matches 9 bases. The CDR3 covers 14 residues. The germline V gene encodes CDR1 PRHDT and CDR2 FYEKMQ (reference sequence). The V segment lost 3 bases and the J segment 5 bases; nucleotides outside the gene matches: 5. CDR3 in DNA: TGTGCCAGCAGCTTTGCGGGACAGGGAGACGAGCAGTACTTC. Protein sequence: CASSFAGQGDEQYF.

J is TRBJ2-1 and V is TRBV28; D is tentatively TRBD1 or TRBD2 (5 bases each). The CDR3 runs 16 residues. V lost 8 bases and J 0 bases, leaving 17 bases between the germline ends. The V gene's germline CDR1 is MDHEN and CDR2 SYDVKM. CDR3 sequence: CASEGTTESSYNEQFF. In DNA form, the CDR3 reads TGTGCCAGCGAGGGGACGACGGAGAGCTCCTACAATGAGCAGTTCTTC.

This sequence joins TRBV7-3 and TRBJ1-1; a weak D match, TRBD1 (6 bases). The V gene lost 5 bases and the J gene lost 4 bases, with 17 bases spanning the gap. The CDR3 is made up of 15 amino acids. The germline CDR1 and CDR2 sequences are SGHTA and FQGTGA. The CDR3 region has the DNA TGTGCCAGCAGCGCCTCAGGGGTGGACATCACTGAAGCTTTCTTT. It yields the protein CASSASGVDITEAFF.

The table lists this clone with a count of one. The chain employs TRBV5-4 and TRBJ1-4; 9 nucleotides agree with TRBD1. The ends lost 2 bases at V and 4 bases at J; junction bases unmatched: 6. Germline loops: CDR1 SGHNT, CDR2 YYREEE (reference sequence). This CDR3 region has 16 residues. This CDR3 reads CASSFTGGVGNEKLFF. CDR3 sequence (DNA): TGTGCCAGCAGCTTTACAGGGGGCGTAGGTAATGAAAAACTGTTTTTT.

This clone was recorded once. The chain has TRBV19 and TRBJ1-2, with D unresolved. V dropped 5 bases and J dropped 4 bases, with 14 bases sitting between them. The CDR3 is made up of 14 amino acids. Germline V gene data show CDR1 as LNHDA and CDR2 as SQIVND (reference sequence). The CDR3 region has the DNA TGTGCCAGTAGTCCGTGGCAGGAGCCCTATGGCTACACCTTC. It translates to CASSPWQEPYGYTF.

This chain connects TRBV6-2 or TRBV6-3 to TRBJ2-7; TRBD2 is a possible D gene (6 bases). This CDR3 has 16 amino acids. Trimming cost V 0 bases and J 7 bases, with 19 bases left between them. Per germline, CDR1 MNHEY and CDR2 SVGEGT. The CDR3 coding sequence is TGTGCCAGCAGTTACTCGAGGCCGACTAGTCCCGGGGAGCAGTACTTC. It translates to CASSYSRPTSPGEQYF.

V usage is TRBV4-2 and J usage is TRBJ2-1; TRBD2 agrees at 12 bases. The germline gives CDR1 LGHNA, CDR2 YNFKEQ. The length of the CDR3 is 17 residues. J lost 2 bases, V lost 3 bases, and 5 bases had no gene match. The CDR3 region is CASSHDASGGAYNEQFF. In DNA form, the CDR3 reads TGTGCCAGCAGCCACGACGCTAGCGGGGGGGCCTACAATGAGCAGTTCTTC.

The V call is TRBV24-1, the J call TRBJ2-2; D not certain. V was clipped by 1 base and J by 2 bases, with 10 bases between them. This CDR3 spans 16 amino acids. Germline-derived CDR1 and CDR2 are KGHDR and SFDVKD. CDR3 protein: CATSDLKADNTGELFF. The DNA for the CDR3 is TGTGCCACCAGTGATTTAAAGGCAGATAACACCGGGGAGCTGTTTTTT.

The chain combines TRBV7-2 with TRBJ1-1; D ambiguous. V lost 6 bases and J lost 0, with 8 bases in between. The germline V gene has CDR1 SGHTA and CDR2 FQGNSA. The CDR3 has 13 residues. CDR3 amino acids: CASRTNMNTEAFF. For the CDR3, the DNA is TGTGCCAGCAGGACCAATATGAACACTGAAGCTTTCTTT.

The V gene is TRBV3-1 (or the pseudogene TRBV3-2), the J gene TRBJ2-1; D might be TRBD2 (5 bases). CDR3 size: 12 residues. V lost 4 bases to trimming and J lost 9 bases, with 10 bases between them. Germline V CDR1 and CDR2: LGHDT, YNNKEL (reference sequence). The CDR3, as DNA: TGTGCCAGCAGCCTTTCGGAGGCTGAGCAGTTCTTC. This codes for CASSLSEAEQFF.

This clone has just a few counts. The J gene is TRBJ1-1, the V gene TRBV6-1; unclear D gene. Germline CDR1 MNHNS, CDR2 SASEGT. The CDR3 has 15 residues. V lost 1 base to trimming and J lost 0 bases, with 9 bases between them. The CDR3 loop reads CASSEGPTLNTEAFF. The DNA of the CDR3 is TGTGCCAGCAGTGAAGGTCCAACCTTGAACACTGAAGCTTTCTTT.

The V and J genes are TRBV14 and TRBJ1-6, with D perhaps matching TRBD1 (5 bases). The germline V gene has CDR1 SGHDN and CDR2 FVKESK. The CDR3 consists of 16 residues. The V end lost 1 base, the J end lost 7 bases, and 14 bases lay between the germline ends. In DNA, the CDR3 is TGTGCCAGCAGCCAAGCAATGGGGACGGCGAATTCACCCCTCCACTTT. It specifies CASSQAMGTANSPLHF.

This clone has more than one count but fewer than ten. CDR3 sequence (DNA): TGTGCCAGCAGTGCGGGGTTAACTGAAGCTTTCTTT. Its translation: CASSAGLTEAFF. The rearrangement uses TRBV2 and TRBJ1-1; no reliable D call. This CDR3 has 12 amino acids. The V and J ends lost 4 bases and 5 bases respectively, with 8 bases between them. Germline V CDR1 and CDR2: SNHLY, FYNNEI. The complete variable domain, with remaining parts taken from reference TRBV2 and TRBJ1-1, reads EPEVTQTPSHQVTQMGQEVILRCVPISNHLYFYWYRQILGQKVEFLVSFYNNEISEKSEIFDDQFSVERPDGSNFTLKIRSTKLEDSAMYFCASSAGLTEAFFGQGTRLTVV.

V and J are TRBV7-8 and TRBJ2-3; 8 bases are shared with TRBD2. There are 17 residues in the CDR3. The germline gives CDR1 SGHVS, CDR2 FQNEAQ. This CDR3 is CASELVGGAVGTDTQYF. The CDR3 DNA reads as TGTGCGAGCGAGCTTGTCGGGGGGGCGGTTGGCACAGATACGCAGTATTTT.

This chain joins TRBV18 and TRBJ2-4; D remains ambiguous. The length of the CDR3 is 15 residues. Trimming pared 2 bases from V and 0 bases from J, leaving 8 bases between. The germline gives CDR1 KGHSH, CDR2 LQKENI. The chain's CDR3 is CASSPRDLAKNIQYF. The CDR3 nucleotides are TGTGCCAGCTCACCAAGGGATTTAGCCAAAAACATTCAGTACTTC.

The chain combines TRBV19 with TRBJ1-4, with D maybe TRBD1 (5 bases). This CDR3 comprises 16 residues. Per germline, CDR1 LNHDA and CDR2 SQIVND (reference sequence). V lost 4 bases and J lost 7, with 19 bases in between. The CDR3 DNA reads TGTGCCAGTAGTACTACCGGGACCCAAGCGAGTGAAAAACTGTTTTTT. Amino acids: CASSTTGTQASEKLFF. The complete variable domain, with remaining parts taken from reference TRBV19 and TRBJ1-4, reads DGGITQSPKYLFRKEGQNVTLSCEQNLNHDAMYWYRQDPGQGLRLIYYSQIVNDFQKGDIAEGYSVSREKKESFPLTVTSAQKNPTAFYLCASSTTGTQASEKLFFGSGTQLSVL.

The genes are TRBV5-1 and TRBJ1-2; possible D gene TRBD1, 6 bases. The CDR3 totals 16 residues. The V end was cut by 0 bases, the J end by 8 bases, with 20 bases between. Germline lookup yields CDR1 SGHRS and CDR2 YFSETQ. The CDR3 is CASSLGLDSSAYGYTF. Here the CDR3 DNA reads TGCGCCAGCAGCTTGGGATTGGACAGCTCCGCGTACGGCTACACCTTC.

This chain links TRBV7-2 with TRBJ2-1, with 9 bases matching TRBD2. This CDR3 is built from 14 residues. Germline values: CDR1 SGHTA, CDR2 FQGNSA. J was trimmed by 10 bases and V by 4 bases; bases with no gene match: 8. CDR3 loop: CASSSGREGAEQFF. As DNA, the CDR3 is TGTGCCAGCAGCTCAGGGCGGGAGGGGGCAGAGCAGTTCTTC.

This clone was detected only a few times. This chain uses TRBV11-2 with TRBJ2-7; 7 nucleotides align to TRBD2. CDR3 size: 14 residues. The junction had 4 bases not matched to a gene; V was cut back by 5 bases and J by 0 bases. From germline, CDR1 is SGHAT and CDR2 FQNNGV. CDR3 residues: CASSRDYSSYEQYF. In nucleotides, the CDR3 is TGTGCCAGCAGCCGGGACTACTCCTCCTACGAGCAGTACTTC.

The gene calls are TRBV18 and TRBJ2-2; 15 bases are shared with TRBD2. Germline CDR1 reads KGHSH; CDR2 reads LQKENI. The CDR3 is 21 amino acids. V shed 1 base and J 4 bases; nucleotides not matched to a gene: 13. This CDR3 reads CASSPLPTGTSGRWSTGELFF. CDR3 in DNA: TGTGCCAGCTCACCACTCCCGACCGGGACTAGCGGGAGGTGGAGCACCGGGGAGCTGTTTTTT.

The chain combines TRBV7-9 with TRBJ1-1; 7 positions match TRBD1. V lost 3 bases and J lost 11; bases outside the gene matches: 9. Germline V CDR1 and CDR2: SEHNR, FQNEAQ (reference sequence). The CDR3 length is 13 residues. The DNA for the CDR3 is TGTGCCAGCAGCTTCCCAGGGGGGAATGAGGCTTTCTTT. Protein product: CASSFPGGNEAFF.

The chain is built from TRBV4-3 and TRBJ2-1, with D possibly being TRBD2 (7 bases). In germline, CDR1 is LGHNA, CDR2 YSLEER. CDR3 size: 18 residues. Deletions cut 11 bases from V and 2 bases from J, with 28 bases between. The CDR3 region has the DNA TGCGCCCGCCGCCAAGAGGGGGGGAGGGCCGTACCCTACAATGAGCAGTTCTTC. Translating it yields CARRQEGGRAVPYNEQFF.

V usage is TRBV4-1 and J usage is TRBJ1-6, with a tentative D call TRBD1 (5 bases). The CDR3 runs 17 residues. Per germline, CDR1 MGHRA and CDR2 YSYEKL. V lost 0 bases and J lost 10, with 19 bases in between. CDR3 sequence: CASSQDTVGGGRSPLHF. CDR3 DNA sequence: TGCGCCAGCAGCCAAGATACGGTAGGCGGGGGGAGGTCACCCCTCCACTTT.

The chain joins TRBV7-9 to TRBJ1-2; perhaps TRBD1 as D (5 bases). Germline V lookup: CDR1 SEHNR, CDR2 FQNEAQ (reference sequence). V was pared by 5 bases and J by 6 bases, with 22 bases between. The CDR3 runs to 16 residues. In DNA, the CDR3 is TGTGCCAGCAGCCTCACCTCATTAGGGGCCGCGAATGGCTACACCTTC. Protein sequence: CASSLTSLGAANGYTF. Based on the CDR3 plus reference TRBV7-9 and TRBJ1-2, the full variable domain is DTGVSQNPRHKITKRGQNVTFRCDPISEHNRLYWYRQTLGQGPEFLTYFQNEAQLEKSRLLSDRFSAERPKGSFSTLEIQRTEQGDSAMYLCASSLTSLGAANGYTFGSGTRLTVV.